The 27 T cell receptor beta chains presented below share a single source sample, sequenced in a study of blood T cell repertoires in COVID-19. Using immunoSEQ multiplex PCR, the repertoire was profiled, and TCRdb retains in-frame clones only, with some absent. The sample lists around 300,000 clones; under 90% were seen once. The sample was peripheral blood. These receptors came from a middle-aged woman who had recovered from COVID-19.

The chain links TRBV24-1 to TRBJ2-7, with D perhaps TRBD2 (6 bases). The CDR3 has 15 amino acids. The germline V and J ends were trimmed by 3 bases and 3 bases, with 14 bases remaining between them. The germline CDR1 and CDR2 sequences are KGHDR and SFDVKD. CDR3: CATSDPSAGNYEQYF. In nucleotides, the CDR3 is TGTGCCACCAGTGATCCCAGCGCGGGGAACTACGAGCAGTACTTC.

The J gene is TRBJ1-4, the V gene TRBV7-8; a weak D match, TRBD1 (6 bases). The CDR3 has 15 residues. The V end was cut by 1 base, the J end by 8 bases, with 14 bases between. CDR1 is SGHVS and CDR2 is FQNEAQ in the germline V gene. The CDR3, as DNA: TGTGCCAGCAGCTTAGTCGGGGGGCCGGGAGAAAAACTGTTTTTT. This encodes CASSLVGGPGEKLFF.

The gene calls are TRBV7-3 and TRBJ2-1; D is ambiguous. The ends were cut back, 5 bases at V and 0 bases at J, with 17 bases in the middle. The germline gives CDR1 SGHTA, CDR2 FQGTGA. There are 17 residues in the CDR3. CDR3 protein: CASSPAGASDSYNEQFF. Written as DNA, the CDR3 is TGTGCCAGCAGCCCCGCTGGCGCAAGCGACTCCTACAATGAGCAGTTCTTC.

The genes are TRBV7-3 and TRBJ2-1, with 8 nucleotides matching TRBD2. Trimming took 2 bases from V and 9 from J; bases not matched to a gene: 9. The CDR3 sequence is 15 residues long. The germline CDR1 and CDR2 sequences are SGHTA and FQGTGA. In DNA, the CDR3 is TGTGCCAGCAGCTTAGACCACGCGGGAGGTTTTGAGCAGTTCTTC. Its protein product is CASSLDHAGGFEQFF.

This rearrangement joins TRBV9 to TRBJ2-3; 14 nucleotides match TRBD2. The CDR3 length is 16 residues. The V gene's germline CDR1 is SGDLS and CDR2 YYNGEE. The V gene end was trimmed by 3 bases and the J gene end by 4 bases; junction bases not matched to a gene: 4. CDR3 DNA: TGTGCCAGCAGCGCGGGACTAGCGGGAGTTGCAGATACGCAGTATTTT. Its translation: CASSAGLAGVADTQYF.

J is TRBJ1-1 and V is TRBV9; D ambiguous. The germline V and J ends were trimmed by 0 bases and 0 bases, with 12 bases remaining between them. Germline V CDR1 and CDR2: SGDLS, YYNGEE. CDR3 length equals 16 residues. This CDR3 reads CASSVGLGPMNTEAFF. CDR3 bases: TGTGCCAGCAGCGTAGGTCTAGGCCCCATGAACACTGAAGCTTTCTTT.

The chain employs TRBV28 and TRBJ1-4; D is perhaps TRBD1 (6 bases). Germline-derived CDR1 and CDR2 are MDHEN and SYDVKM. The CDR3 has 14 residues. V gave up 2 bases and J gave up 8 bases, with 12 bases separating them. CDR3 coding DNA: TGTGCCAGCAGTTTAACGGACAGAAACGAAAAACTGTTTTTT. Residues: CASSLTDRNEKLFF.

This sequence joins TRBV5-4 and TRBJ1-4; TRBD1 matches at 9 bases. V shed 3 bases and J 4 bases; nucleotides not matched to a gene: 4. Per germline, CDR1 SGHNT and CDR2 YYREEE (reference sequence). This CDR3 region has 15 residues. The CDR3 region has the DNA TGTGCCAGCAGCTCAACAGGGGGCAGTAATGAAAAACTGTTTTTT. Its translation is CASSSTGGSNEKLFF.

The chain employs TRBV6-2 or TRBV6-3 and TRBJ2-5; maybe TRBD2 (6 bases). Germline V gene lookup returns CDR1 MNHEY and CDR2 SVGEGT. This CDR3 has 14 residues. Trimming shortened V by 5 bases and J by 7 bases, and 17 bases separated the two germline ends. CDR3: CASSGSGAFGTQYF. DNA of the CDR3: TGTGCCAGCAGTGGTAGCGGAGCCTTTGGGACCCAGTACTTC.

The chain uses TRBV7-9 and TRBJ1-1, with 7 bases matching TRBD1. The CDR3 runs 13 residues. Germline CDR1 reads SEHNR; CDR2 reads FQNEAQ (reference sequence). With V trimmed by 5 bases and J by 3 bases, 3 bases remained unmatched. The CDR3 nucleotides are TGTGCCAGCAGCACAACAGGGGACACTGAAGCTTTCTTT. This gives the protein CASSTTGDTEAFF.

The chain uses TRBV7-9 and TRBJ1-5; tentative D call: TRBD1 (5 bases). Germline lookup yields CDR1 SEHNR and CDR2 FQNEAQ (reference sequence). This CDR3 has 13 residues. V was trimmed by 4 bases and J by 5 bases, leaving 9 bases between them. DNA of the CDR3: TGTGCCAGCAGCTCAGGGCTAGATCAGCCCCAGCATTTT. This sequence encodes CASSSGLDQPQHF.

This chain uses TRBV27 with TRBJ2-1; TRBD2 aligns across 8 bases. The germline V gene has CDR1 MNHEY and CDR2 SMNVEV (reference sequence). J was trimmed by 7 bases and V by 2 bases; bases with no gene match: 10. The CDR3 covers 16 residues. The CDR3 spells CASSLNGREAWNEQFF. In nucleotides, the CDR3 is TGTGCCAGCAGTTTAAACGGGCGGGAGGCATGGAATGAGCAGTTCTTC.

This chain uses TRBV30 with TRBJ2-3, with 11 bases that match TRBD2. The CDR3 runs 15 residues. Trimming took 8 bases from V and 2 from J; bases not matched to a gene: 9. Germline V CDR1 and CDR2: GTSNPN, SVGIG (reference sequence). The DNA for the CDR3 is TGTGCCCGCTCCCGGACTAGCGGGTCCACAGATACGCAGTATTTT. Protein: CARSRTSGSTDTQYF. Full variable domain (outside the CDR3, taken from reference TRBV30 and TRBJ2-3): SQTIHQWPATLVQPVGSPLSLECTVEGTSNPNLYWYRQAAGRGLQLLFYSVGIGQISSEVPQNLSASRPQDRQFILSSKKLLLSDSGFYLCARSRTSGSTDTQYFGPGTRLTVL.

V usage is TRBV30 and J usage is TRBJ2-7; TRBD2 matches 9 bases. CDR1 GTSNPN and CDR2 SVGIG come from the germline V gene (reference sequence). The CDR3 totals 15 residues. V trimming: 3 bases; J trimming: 3 bases; junction bases outside the gene matches: 9. This CDR3 is CAWRATSGFSYEQYF. CDR3 bases: TGTGCCTGGAGGGCAACTAGCGGGTTCAGCTACGAGCAGTACTTC.

This sequence joins TRBV9 and TRBJ2-3, with 9 bases aligning to TRBD2. The CDR3 covers 17 residues. With V trimmed by 0 bases and J by 5 bases, 10 bases remained unmatched. CDR1 and CDR2 from the germline V gene are SGDLS and YYNGEE. Here the CDR3 DNA reads TGTGCCAGCAGCGTAGACGTGGCGGGAGGGCCCGTAGATACGCAGTATTTT. The encoded protein is CASSVDVAGGPVDTQYF.

The chain couples TRBV7-2 to TRBJ1-4; a possible D gene is TRBD1 (6 bases). Trimming pared 1 base from V and 8 bases from J, leaving 8 bases between. The CDR3 runs to 13 residues. Germline values: CDR1 SGHTA, CDR2 FQGNSA. The CDR3: CASSLGQGEKLFF. The CDR3, as DNA: TGTGCCAGCAGCTTAGGCCAGGGGGAAAAACTGTTTTTT.

The V and J genes are TRBV28 and TRBJ2-3; 10 bases fit TRBD2. The V and J ends lost 11 bases and 7 bases, in that order; junction bases with no gene match: 9. The CDR3 has 13 residues. Germline CDR1 reads MDHEN; CDR2 reads SYDVKM. CDR3 sequence (DNA): TGTGCCGGCTTGGCTAGCGGGAGTTATACGCAGTATTTT. Protein: CAGLASGSYTQYF.

The V and J genes are TRBV7-9 and TRBJ2-1; 8 bases match TRBD2. Germline V lookup: CDR1 SEHNR, CDR2 FQNEAQ (reference sequence). V dropped 5 bases and J dropped 14; count of bases not matched to a gene: 8. The CDR3 is 12 amino acids. This chain's CDR3 is CASSHGARGEFF. DNA of the CDR3: TGTGCCAGCAGCCATGGGGCGCGGGGGGAGTTCTTC.

The V and J genes are TRBV5-1 and TRBJ1-2; perhaps TRBD1 as D (6 bases). CDR3 length: 13 residues. Germline values: CDR1 SGHRS, CDR2 YFSETQ. Trimming stripped 5 bases from V and 2 bases from J, with 10 bases between. This CDR3 is CASRLDSNYGYTF. The CDR3 DNA reads as TGCGCCAGCAGGCTGGACAGCAACTATGGCTACACCTTC. Full variable domain (remainder filled in from reference TRBV5-1 and TRBJ1-2): KAGVTQTPRYLIKTRGQQVTLSCSPISGHRSVSWYQQTPGQGLQFLFEYFSETQRNKGNFPGRFSGRQFSNSRSEMNVSTLELGDSALYLCASRLDSNYGYTFGSGTRLTVV.

This chain links TRBV3-1 (or the pseudogene TRBV3-2) with TRBJ2-3, with D unclear. V was shortened by 1 base and J by 4 bases, with 12 bases between the two germline ends. The CDR3 length is 15 residues. Germline assignment: CDR1 LGHDT and CDR2 YNNKEL (reference sequence). The CDR3 loop reads CASSQVGRVADTQYF. The CDR3 nucleotides read TGTGCCAGCAGCCAAGTAGGCCGGGTGGCAGATACGCAGTATTTT.

The chain employs TRBV28 and TRBJ1-5; D not resolved. Trimming shortened V by 6 bases and J by 5 bases, and 11 bases separated the two germline ends. Germline values: CDR1 MDHEN, CDR2 SYDVKM. The CDR3 is made up of 13 amino acids. The CDR3: CASSPSLDQPQHF. CDR3 bases: TGTGCCAGCAGCCCATCGTTAGATCAGCCCCAGCATTTT. Variable domain in full (rest from reference TRBV28 and TRBJ1-5): DVKVTQSSRYLVKRTGEKVFLECVQDMDHENMFWYRQDPGLGLRLIYFSYDVKMKEKGDIPEGYSVSREKKERFSLILESASTNQTSMYLCASSPSLDQPQHFGDGTRLSIL.

Worth noting for this clone: Compared with germline, one end of the junction differs, possibly owing to a read error. This rearrangement joins TRBV2 to TRBJ2-1, with TRBD2 matching 15 bases. Germline V gives CDR1 SNHLY, CDR2 FYNNEI. The CDR3 has 15 residues. CDR3 protein: CASSGNGLAGGPQVF. CDR3 sequence (DNA): TGTGCCAGCAGTGGAAACGGACTAGCGGGAGGGCCTCAGGTCTTC.

The gene calls are TRBV7-9 and TRBJ1-1; 8 bases are shared with TRBD1. Trimming cost V 8 bases and J 5 bases; bases outside gene matches: 22. Germline CDR1 is SEHNR and CDR2 is FQNEAQ (reference sequence). The CDR3 length is 18 residues. In DNA form, the CDR3 reads TGTGCCAGCTTGCCCCCCGGGACAGGTTCCCCCTCGAGGACTGAAGCTTTCTTT. This encodes CASLPPGTGSPSRTEAFF.

The V gene is TRBV24-1, the J gene TRBJ2-5; 10 nucleotides agree with TRBD1. This CDR3 contains 16 residues. The V and J ends lost 4 bases and 4 bases, in that order; junction bases with no gene match: 8. The germline gives CDR1 KGHDR, CDR2 SFDVKD. This CDR3 reads CATSESGQGRGETQYF. DNA of the CDR3: TGTGCCACCAGTGAGTCGGGACAGGGGAGGGGAGAGACCCAGTACTTC.

This clone has only one observation. The chain has TRBV18 and TRBJ2-1; 10 positions agree with TRBD2. J was trimmed by 5 bases and V by 6 bases; bases with no gene match: 7. The CDR3 consists of 15 residues. CDR1 and CDR2 (germline): KGHSH, LQKENI. CDR3 DNA: TGTGCCAGCTCCGGGATTCTAGCGGGAGACAATGAGCAGTTCTTC. Protein: CASSGILAGDNEQFF.

This clone occurred once. V is TRBV7-2 and J is TRBJ2-5, with D possibly being TRBD1 (6 bases). Germline CDR1 reads SGHTA; CDR2 reads FQGNSA. This CDR3 spans 15 amino acids. V lost 5 bases to trimming and J lost 4 bases, with 17 bases between them. CDR3 in DNA: TGTGCCAGCAGCGGAACTGGGGGCATCGGAGAGACCCAGTACTTC. The encoded protein is CASSGTGGIGETQYF.

The chain has TRBV6-5 and TRBJ2-1, with 8 bases aligning to TRBD1. Germline CDR1 and CDR2: MNHEY and SVGAGI. V lost 7 bases to trimming and J lost 8 bases; unmatched junction nucleotides: 13. CDR3 length equals 15 residues. CDR3 region: CASNPRTGYTDEQFF. The CDR3 nucleotides are TGTGCCAGCAACCCCCGGACAGGGTATACAGATGAGCAGTTCTTC.